The 29 T cell receptor beta chains below all came from one sample that was sequenced in a study of stem cell transplantation in POMP-related autoinflammatory disease. Assay: immunoSEQ multiplex PCR; the TCRdb copy retains only in-frame clones and omits some. The table lists some 29,000 clones, around 90% of them singletons. The sequencing used CD4+ T cells from PBMCs, collected before stem cell transplantation. The receptors originated from a human donor with POMP-related autoinflammation and immune dysregulation (PRAID).

The chain carries TRBV7-3 and TRBJ2-3, with D uncertain. Per the germline V gene, CDR1 is SGHTA and CDR2 is FQGTGA. The CDR3 has 13 amino acids. V lost 2 bases, J lost 4 bases, and 7 bases lay in between. CDR3 bases: TGTGCCAGCAGCTTAGGACGGGCAGATACGCAGTATTTT. Translation: CASSLGRADTQYF.

V usage is TRBV7-9 and J usage is TRBJ1-4; no firm D call. CDR1 is SEHNR, CDR2 FQNEAQ, per germline (reference sequence). The CDR3 length is 15 residues. Trimming shortened V by 5 bases and J by 0 bases, and 10 bases separated the two germline ends. The CDR3 nucleotides read TGTGCCAGCAGCCCCGAAATTGCAACTAATGAAAAACTGTTTTTT. It yields the protein CASSPEIATNEKLFF.

The V and J genes are TRBV6-1 and TRBJ1-1, with D possibly TRBD1 on 6 matching bases. The CDR3 extends over 14 amino acids. Germline V lookup: CDR1 MNHNS, CDR2 SASEGT. V was cut by 2 bases and J by 4 bases, with 11 bases left in between. The CDR3 loop reads CASSELGGGTEAFF. CDR3 DNA sequence: TGTGCCAGCAGTGAACTAGGGGGAGGCACTGAAGCTTTCTTT.

The chain couples TRBV9 to TRBJ1-2; 8 bases fit TRBD1. J lost 0 bases, V lost 0 bases, and 7 bases had no gene match. This CDR3 contains 17 residues. Germline V gene lookup returns CDR1 SGDLS and CDR2 YYNGEE. CDR3 nucleotide sequence: TGTGCCAGCAGCGTAGCCGGGACAGGTCGTACTAACTATGGCTACACCTTC. It specifies CASSVAGTGRTNYGYTF.

This clone was counted once. The chain combines TRBV28 with TRBJ2-7; D unclear. V shed 6 bases and J shed 3 bases, with 12 bases lying between them. CDR3 length equals 13 residues. CDR1 is MDHEN and CDR2 is SYDVKM in the germline V gene. For the CDR3, the DNA is TGTGCCAGCAGCCGCGGCCCTTTCTACGAGCAGTACTTC. Its translation is CASSRGPFYEQYF.

The chain carries TRBV2 and TRBJ1-4; D gene unclear. The CDR3 has 11 residues. Germline V CDR1 and CDR2: SNHLY, FYNNEI. V lost 6 bases and J lost 8, with 7 bases in between. The DNA of the CDR3 is TGTGCCAGCAGGGCGAGCGAAAAACTGTTTTTT. This sequence encodes CASRASEKLFF.

The rearrangement links TRBV2 to TRBJ2-7; D unclear. V dropped 7 bases and J dropped 6 bases, with 13 bases sitting between them. This CDR3 contains 12 residues. CDR1 SNHLY and CDR2 FYNNEI come from the germline V gene. The CDR3 protein is CASMGGYFEQYF. The CDR3 DNA reads TGTGCCAGCATGGGCGGTTATTTCGAGCAGTACTTC.

The CDR3 region has the DNA TGCGCCAGCAGCACTCAAGGGACAGATACGCAGTATTTT. Protein product: CASSTQGTDTQYF. The V call is TRBV5-1, the J call TRBJ2-3, with D unresolved. Trimming left V 4 bases short and J 3 bases short, with 9 bases between. This CDR3 region has 13 residues. Germline V gene data show CDR1 as SGHRS and CDR2 as YFSETQ.

The chain is built from TRBV11-2 and TRBJ2-7, with 8 nucleotides matching TRBD1. The germline gives CDR1 SGHAT, CDR2 FQNNGV. After removal of 5 bases from V and 3 bases from J, the junction contained 3 bases not matched to a gene. This CDR3 has 13 residues. The CDR3 region has the DNA TGTGCCAGCAGCCGGGACAGGAACTACGAGCAGTACTTC. This encodes CASSRDRNYEQYF.

As DNA, the CDR3 is TGTGCCAGCAGCCCCCAGAGGTGGGGCACTGAAGCTTTCTTT. Its translation: CASSPQRWGTEAFF. This sequence joins TRBV7-6 and TRBJ1-1; D remains ambiguous. The germline V gene encodes CDR1 SGHVS and CDR2 FNYEAQ. V was clipped by 5 bases and J by 4 bases, with 14 bases between them. CDR3 length: 14 amino acids.

V usage is TRBV28 and J usage is TRBJ1-2; D is undetermined. V was cut by 5 bases and J by 6 bases, with 13 bases left in between. The CDR3 spans 13 residues. The V gene's germline CDR1 is MDHEN and CDR2 SYDVKM. CDR3 amino acids: CASSTPSTDGYTF. The CDR3 DNA sequence: TGTGCCAGCAGTACACCATCAACAGATGGCTACACCTTC.

The chain joins TRBV2 to TRBJ2-5, with 7 bases fitting TRBD1. Trimming removed 7 bases from V and 1 base from J; junction bases left unmatched: 3. Per germline, CDR1 SNHLY and CDR2 FYNNEI. CDR3 length: 13 amino acids. The CDR3 loop is CASTGTVQETQYF. CDR3 DNA: TGTGCCAGCACCGGGACAGTCCAAGAGACCCAGTACTTC. Together with reference TRBV2 and TRBJ2-5, the CDR3 gives the full variable domain: EPEVTQTPSHQVTQMGQEVILRCVPISNHLYFYWYRQILGQKVEFLVSFYNNEISEKSEIFDDQFSVERPDGSNFTLKIRSTKLEDSAMYFCASTGTVQETQYFGPGTRLLVL.

The CDR3 loop reads CASSAPGVGYEQYF. CDR3 DNA sequence: TGTGCCAGTAGTGCCCCAGGGGTCGGCTACGAGCAGTACTTC. The chain uses TRBV19 and TRBJ2-5; perhaps TRBD1 as D (6 bases). The end of the DNA aligns better with TRBJ2-7, so the J call may be wrong. CDR3 size: 14 residues. Germline V gene lookup returns CDR1 LNHDA and CDR2 SQIVND (reference sequence).

The sample holds one count of this clone. The rearrangement joins TRBV10-3 to TRBJ2-5; D gene uncertain. The CDR3 is 12 amino acids. Trimming removed 6 bases at V and 5 bases at J, with 10 bases between. Germline V gives CDR1 ENHRY, CDR2 SYGVKD. DNA of the CDR3: TGTGCCATCAGCGACCGAACGGAGACCCAGTACTTC. This encodes CAISDRTETQYF.

J is TRBJ1-2 and V is TRBV5-1; the match to TRBD1 covers 9 bases. The CDR3 runs 15 residues. Germline CDR1 reads SGHRS; CDR2 reads YFSETQ. The junction had 4 bases not matched to a gene; V was cut back by 2 bases and J by 2 bases. The CDR3 here is CASSLRTGENYGYTF. CDR3 DNA sequence: TGCGCCAGCAGCTTAAGGACAGGGGAGAACTATGGCTACACCTTC.

In nucleotides, the CDR3 is TGTGCCAGCAGCGTAGGGCGGTTTAATGAGCAGTTCTTC. Translating gives CASSVGRFNEQFF. The genes are TRBV9 and TRBJ2-1; D not resolved. Trimming removed 0 bases at V and 7 bases at J, with 8 bases between. CDR1 is SGDLS, CDR2 YYNGEE, per germline. The CDR3 has 13 amino acids.

The chain has TRBV4-2 and TRBJ2-2; no clear D gene. V lost 2 bases to trimming and J lost 8 bases, with 9 bases between them. Per germline, CDR1 LGHNA and CDR2 YNFKEQ. The CDR3 is 13 amino acids. The CDR3 loop reads CASSQPTEGELFF. The DNA of the CDR3 is TGTGCCAGCAGCCAACCTACCGAGGGGGAGCTGTTTTTT.

This sequence joins TRBV5-1 and TRBJ2-1; 9 bases line up with TRBD2. Per germline, CDR1 SGHRS and CDR2 YFSETQ. This CDR3 region has 16 residues. V lost 4 bases, J lost 1 base, and 6 bases stayed unmatched. CDR3 in DNA: TGCGCCAGCAGCGTATTAGCGGGAGTGTCCTACAATGAGCAGTTCTTC. Amino acids: CASSVLAGVSYNEQFF. Based on the CDR3 plus reference TRBV5-1 and TRBJ2-1, the full variable domain is KAGVTQTPRYLIKTRGQQVTLSCSPISGHRSVSWYQQTPGQGLQFLFEYFSETQRNKGNFPGRFSGRQFSNSRSEMNVSTLELGDSALYLCASSVLAGVSYNEQFFGPGTRLTVL.

The rearrangement uses TRBV7-9 and TRBJ2-2; 8 positions agree with TRBD1. The junction had 8 bases not matched to a gene; V was cut back by 1 base and J by 1 base. CDR3 length equals 18 residues. The germline CDR1 and CDR2 sequences are SEHNR and FQNEAQ (reference sequence). CDR3 in amino acids: CASSLGTGWTMNTGELFF. The CDR3 bases are TGTGCCAGCAGCTTAGGGACAGGGTGGACTATGAACACCGGGGAGCTGTTTTTT.

This clone showed up just once. Here the CDR3 reads CASSARTGDKAFF. Written as DNA, the CDR3 is TGTGCCAGCAGTGCCCGGACAGGGGATAAAGCTTTCTTT. This chain uses TRBV6-1 with TRBJ1-1; 9 nucleotides line up with TRBD1. The germline V gene has CDR1 MNHNS and CDR2 SASEGT. After removal of 4 bases from V and 9 bases from J, the junction contained 6 bases not matched to a gene. This CDR3 comprises 13 residues.

This chain connects TRBV18 to TRBJ2-3; possibly TRBD2 for D (7 bases). Germline CDR1 and CDR2: KGHSH and LQKENI. The germline V and J ends were trimmed by 6 bases and 3 bases, with 16 bases remaining between them. CDR3 length equals 15 residues. DNA for the CDR3: TGTGCCAGCTCCCGTCGGGGGGCTGGGACAGATACGCAGTATTTT. This encodes CASSRRGAGTDTQYF.

The chain employs TRBV5-6 and TRBJ1-2; no definite D call. V lost 0 bases to trimming and J lost 1 base, with 10 bases between them. The germline gives CDR1 SGHDT, CDR2 YYEEEE. The CDR3 is 15 amino acids. CDR3 nucleotides: TGTGCCAGCAGCTTGGCCCTGGGCCGTAACTATGGCTACACCTTC. It translates to CASSLALGRNYGYTF.

The genes are TRBV6-6 and TRBJ2-3; 7 bases agree with TRBD2. V shed 5 bases and J 2 bases; nucleotides not matched to a gene: 1. Germline-derived CDR1 and CDR2 are MNHNY and SVGAGI (reference sequence). The CDR3 has 13 amino acids. CDR3 nucleotide sequence: TGTGCCAGCAGTCGGGACTACACAGATACGCAGTATTTT. It codes for CASSRDYTDTQYF.

J is TRBJ1-2 and V is TRBV6-5, with unresolved D. CDR3 length: 14 amino acids. The V gene's germline CDR1 is MNHEY and CDR2 SVGAGI. Trimming left V 2 bases short and J 5 bases short, with 12 bases between. The CDR3: CASSYRVGGYGYTF. CDR3 nucleotides: TGTGCCAGCAGTTACAGAGTGGGAGGGTATGGCTACACCTTC.

The chain recombines TRBV30 with TRBJ1-2, with 7 nucleotides matching TRBD1. The V and J ends lost 2 bases and 3 bases, in that order; junction bases with no gene match: 3. The germline gives CDR1 GTSNPN, CDR2 SVGIG (reference sequence). The CDR3 is 13 residues long. Here the CDR3 DNA reads TGTGCCTGGAGTTACAGGGGAGACTATGGCTACACCTTC. Its translation: CAWSYRGDYGYTF. The full variable domain, in which reference TRBV30 and TRBJ1-2 provide the parts outside the CDR3, is SQTIHQWPATLVQPVGSPLSLECTVEGTSNPNLYWYRQAAGRGLQLLFYSVGIGQISSEVPQNLSASRPQDRQFILSSKKLLLSDSGFYLCAWSYRGDYGYTFGSGTRLTVV.

The chain uses TRBV5-6 and TRBJ2-5; TRBD2 aligns across 8 bases. This CDR3 is 15 amino acids long. V trimming: 0 bases; J trimming: 5 bases; junction bases outside the gene matches: 6. Germline CDR1 and CDR2: SGHDT and YYEEEE. CDR3 sequence (DNA): TGTGCCAGCAGCTTGGACCGGGGGGGCCCGGAGACCCAGTACTTC. It specifies CASSLDRGGPETQYF.

The V and J genes are TRBV5-1 and TRBJ2-7; D could derive from TRBD1 or TRBD2 (5 bases each). V was shortened by 4 bases and J by 0 bases, with 17 bases between the two germline ends. CDR1 and CDR2 (germline): SGHRS, YFSETQ. This CDR3 spans 16 amino acids. The CDR3 is CASSSREQADSYEQYF. CDR3 DNA: TGCGCCAGCAGCAGCCGGGAACAGGCGGACTCCTACGAGCAGTACTTC.

The chain recombines TRBV5-1 with TRBJ1-1, with TRBD1 matching over 7 bases. The CDR3 sequence is 14 residues long. Trimming took 3 bases from V and 2 from J; bases not matched to a gene: 4. Germline V gene sequence: CDR1 SGHRS, CDR2 YFSETQ. The CDR3 sequence is CASSSQGDNTEAFF. DNA for the CDR3: TGCGCCAGCAGCTCCCAGGGGGATAACACTGAAGCTTTCTTT.

The V gene is TRBV19, the J gene TRBJ2-7, with 7 positions matching TRBD1. CDR3 length: 15 amino acids. V shed 1 base and J 2 bases; nucleotides not matched to a gene: 5. Germline CDR1 reads LNHDA; CDR2 reads SQIVND (reference sequence). The CDR3 DNA reads as TGTGCCAGTAGTATAGCTGGGACAGCGACCTACGAGCAGTACTTC. Translation gives CASSIAGTATYEQYF.